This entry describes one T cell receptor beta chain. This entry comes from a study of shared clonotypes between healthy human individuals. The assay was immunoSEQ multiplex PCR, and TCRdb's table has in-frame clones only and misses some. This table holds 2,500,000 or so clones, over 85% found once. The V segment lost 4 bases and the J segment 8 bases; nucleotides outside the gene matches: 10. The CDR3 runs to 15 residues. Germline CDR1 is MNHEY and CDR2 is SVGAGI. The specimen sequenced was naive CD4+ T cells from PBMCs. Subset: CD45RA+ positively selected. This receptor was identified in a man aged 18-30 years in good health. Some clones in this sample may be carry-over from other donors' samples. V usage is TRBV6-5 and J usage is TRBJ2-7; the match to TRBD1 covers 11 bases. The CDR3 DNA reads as TGTGCCAGCAGTTCCCGGACAGGGGGCCGTCTGAAGCAGTACTTC. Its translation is CASSSRTGGRLKQYF.